The rows below give T cell receptor beta chains drawn from one sample of a study of T cell changes during pregnancy in multiple sclerosis. The repertoire was sequenced with immunoSEQ multiplex PCR; TCRdb's copy has only in-frame clones and lacks some. The sample lists 40,000 to 45,000 clones, over 75% occurring once. Material: CD4+ T cells from peripheral blood mononuclear cells, obtained before pregnancy. These receptors all come from a female donor with multiple sclerosis, enrolled in a pregnancy study. CDR3s include the opening cysteine and the closing phenylalanine or tryptophan. D genes are given only for firm matches. Not all rows give a size; the values are once, few, many and, for expanded clones, a class.

D gene	V gene	J gene	clone size	CDR3 protein	CDR3 DNA
NA	TRBV7-8	TRBJ1-2	NA	CASSPGGGIGYGYTF	TGTGCCAGCAGCCCCGGGGGGGGGATAGGCTATGGCTACACCTTC
NA	TRBV7-3	TRBJ2-5	NA	CASSSTGYKETQYF	TGTGCCAGCAGCTCGACAGGTTACAAAGAGACCCAGTACTTC
TRBD2	TRBV5-4	TRBJ2-7	NA	CASSPSTSGTTYEQYF	TGTGCCAGCAGCCCCTCGACTAGCGGGACTACCTACGAGCAGTACTTC
TRBD1	TRBV4-1	TRBJ2-7	NA	CASSQDPGTGSYEQYF	TGCGCCAGCAGCCAAGATCCAGGGACAGGCTCCTACGAGCAGTACTTC
NA	TRBV5-4	TRBJ2-1	NA	CASSLVGTGASYNEQFF	TGTGCCAGCAGCTTGGTGGGGACTGGTGCCTCCTACAATGAGCAGTTCTTC
NA	TRBV5-1	TRBJ1-5	NA	CASSPRGEQPQHF	TGCGCCAGCAGCCCCCGGGGGGAACAGCCCCAGCATTTT
NA	TRBV7-9	TRBJ1-2	NA	CASSPGFYGYTF	TGTGCCAGCAGCCCCGGGTTCTATGGCTACACCTTC
TRBD1	TRBV5-1	TRBJ2-7	NA	CASSLGDRGLEQYF	TGCGCCAGCAGCCTAGGGGACAGGGGACTCGAGCAGTACTTC
TRBD1	TRBV28	TRBJ1-1	NA	CASTPLPGQGRIQEHTEAFF	TGTGCCAGCACACCCCTCCCCGGACAGGGGAGGATTCAGGAGCACACTGAAGCTTTCTTT
NA	TRBV11-2	TRBJ1-4	NA	CASSPMGQVNEKLFF	TGTGCCAGCAGCCCCATGGGGCAGGTTAATGAAAAACTGTTTTTT
NA	TRBV11-2	TRBJ2-2	NA	CASSLGATGELFF	TGTGCCAGCAGCTTAGGGGCTACCGGGGAGCTGTTTTTT
NA	TRBV18	TRBJ2-5	NA	CASSPRANLGETQYF	TGTGCCAGCTCACCACGGGCAAACCTTGGGGAGACCCAGTACTTC
TRBD1	TRBV28	TRBJ1-2	NA	CASRTTGGSRPYGYTF	TGTGCCAGCAGGACGACAGGGGGCTCCCGACCCTATGGCTACACCTTC
NA	TRBV6-5	TRBJ1-6	NA	CASMEGSSYNSPLHF	TGTGCCAGCATGGAGGGAAGCTCCTATAATTCACCCCTCCACTTT
NA	TRBV21-1	TRBJ1-2	NA	CASRRRGRALDGYTF	TGTGCCAGCAGAAGAAGGGGGCGTGCCCTCGATGGCTACACCTTC
NA	TRBV7-2	TRBJ2-6	NA	CASSFQGDWANVLTF	TGTGCCAGCAGCTTCCAGGGGGACTGGGCCAACGTCCTGACTTTC
NA	TRBV15	TRBJ1-5	few	CATSRNQGRNQPQHF	TGTGCCACCAGCAGAAACCAGGGGCGCAATCAGCCCCAGCATTTT
TRBD1	TRBV6-6	TRBJ2-7	NA	CASSNEGQGNYEQYF	TGTGCCAGCAGCAACGAAGGACAGGGGAACTACGAGCAGTACTTC
NA	TRBV4-1	TRBJ2-3	once	CASSQGDSSTDTQYF	TGCGCCAGCAGCCAAGGGGACTCCTCCACAGATACGCAGTATTTT
TRBD2	TRBV27	TRBJ2-3	once	CASSFFGTSGTDTQYF	TGTGCCAGCAGTTTCTTCGGGACTAGCGGCACAGATACGCAGTATTTT
TRBD1	TRBV2	TRBJ1-1	NA	CASLDRTMNTEAFF	TGTGCCAGTCTGGACAGGACCATGAACACTGAAGCTTTCTTT
NA	TRBV9	TRBJ2-7	NA	CASSGTQGGEQYF	TGTGCCAGCAGCGGTACACAGGGAGGGGAGCAGTACTTC
TRBD1	TRBV7-2	TRBJ1-5	NA	CASSRDSSNQPQHF	TGTGCCAGCAGCAGGGACAGTAGCAATCAGCCCCAGCATTTT
NA	TRBV28	TRBJ2-1	NA	CAGQGPDEQFF	TGTGCCGGCCAGGGTCCCGATGAGCAGTTCTTC
NA	TRBV7-6	TRBJ2-3	NA	CASSLGPTDTQYF	TGTGCCAGCAGCTTAGGGCCGACAGATACGCAGTATTTT
TRBD2	TRBV14	TRBJ2-7	NA	CASSLTSGASYEQYF	TGTGCCAGCAGCCTAACTAGCGGGGCTTCCTACGAGCAGTACTTC
TRBD1	TRBV19	TRBJ1-2	NA	CASSFGTGGTLTNYGYTF	TGTGCCAGTAGTTTCGGGACAGGGGGAACCCTTACTAACTATGGCTACACCTTC
TRBD2	TRBV6-5	TRBJ2-7	NA	CASSYPGRAGEQYF	TGTGCCAGCAGTTATCCCGGGAGGGCAGGGGAGCAGTACTTC
TRBD2	TRBV11-1	TRBJ2-4	NA	CASSFGGAKNIQYF	TGTGCCAGCAGCTTCGGGGGGGCCAAAAACATTCAGTACTTC
NA	TRBV6-1	TRBJ2-6	once	CASSESWGLGNVLTF	TGTGCCAGCAGTGAATCGTGGGGGCTCGGCAACGTCCTGACTTTC
TRBD2	TRBV5-8	TRBJ2-1	NA	CASRTSGGYNEQFF	TGTGCCAGCAGAACTAGCGGGGGGTACAATGAGCAGTTCTTC
NA	TRBV7-8	TRBJ2-6	NA	CASSLSPSGANVLTF	TGTGCCAGCAGCTTATCTCCCTCTGGGGCCAACGTCCTGACTTTC
TRBD1	TRBV4-1	TRBJ2-3	NA	CASSLGTGPFTDTQYF	TGCGCCAGCAGCCTAGGGACAGGGCCTTTCACAGATACGCAGTATTTT
NA	TRBV4-2	TRBJ1-1	NA	CASSQDQGAEAFF	TGTGCCAGCAGCCAAGATCAAGGGGCAGAAGCTTTCTTT
TRBD1	TRBV7-3	TRBJ2-1	NA	CASSPRQGNEQFF	TGTGCCAGCAGCCCCAGACAGGGAAATGAGCAGTTCTTC
NA	TRBV11-2	TRBJ1-2	NA	CASSLSPDTGYTF	TGTGCCAGCAGCCTTTCCCCGGACACGGGCTACACCTTC
NA	TRBV18	TRBJ2-7	NA	CASSVADSYEQYF	TGTGCCAGCTCAGTGGCAGACTCCTACGAGCAGTACTTC
NA	TRBV28	TRBJ1-1	once	CASSLKYRPMNTEAFF	TGTGCCAGCAGTTTAAAGTACAGGCCCATGAACACTGAAGCTTTCTTT
TRBD1	TRBV2	TRBJ1-5	NA	CASQGARNQPQHF	TGTGCCAGCCAGGGGGCTCGCAATCAGCCCCAGCATTTT
NA	TRBV10-3	TRBJ2-3	NA	CATSSTDTQYF	TGTGCCACCTCTAGCACAGATACGCAGTATTTT
NA	TRBV29-1	TRBJ1-3	NA	CSAGKQGFGNTIYF	TGCAGCGCCGGAAAACAGGGTTTCGGAAACACCATATATTTT
TRBD1	TRBV6-1	TRBJ1-1	NA	CASNSGQGLGTEAFF	TGTGCCAGCAACTCGGGACAGGGTTTGGGCACTGAAGCTTTCTTT
TRBD1	TRBV10-2	TRBJ1-5	NA	CASSTGGIGQDQPQHF	TGCGCCAGCTCCACAGGGGGTATTGGCCAGGATCAGCCCCAGCATTTT
NA	TRBV9	TRBJ2-3	NA	CASSAILGDTQYF	TGTGCCAGCAGCGCAATCCTAGGAGATACGCAGTATTTT
TRBD2	TRBV5-1	TRBJ2-5	NA	CASSTSGGAQRETQYF	TGCGCCAGCAGTACTAGCGGGGGGGCCCAGAGGGAGACCCAGTACTTC
TRBD2	TRBV7-3	TRBJ2-2	NA	CASSRIPPTSGTGELFF	TGTGCCAGCAGCCGGATCCCCCCGACTAGCGGAACCGGGGAGCTGTTTTTT
TRBD1	TRBV19	TRBJ1-5	NA	CASSIGTDNQPQHF	TGTGCCAGTAGTATTGGGACAGACAATCAGCCCCAGCATTTT
NA	TRBV27	TRBJ1-1	NA	CATALDRSPMNTEAFF	TGTGCCACCGCCTTAGACAGATCCCCCATGAACACTGAAGCTTTCTTT
NA	TRBV7-2	TRBJ2-1	NA	CASSLSGGARYNEQFF	TGTGCCAGCAGCTTATCAGGAGGGGCCCGGTACAATGAGCAGTTCTTC
NA	TRBV6-1	TRBJ2-7	NA	CASSLSGDEQYF	TGTGCCAGCAGCCTCTCAGGGGACGAGCAGTACTTC
TRBD2	TRBV11-2	TRBJ2-3	NA	CASSLDRGSGATQYF	TGTGCCAGCAGCTTAGATCGGGGTAGCGGGGCTACGCAGTATTTT